This TCR beta chain was recovered during a study of shared clonotypes between healthy human individuals. Study outcomes and limitations: Memory subsets had estimated richness that was generally smaller than that of naive subsets.

Sequenced by immunoSEQ multiplex PCR; TCRdb stores in-frame clones only, minus some. Seen here are a few million clones, roughly 93% observed once, and the top ten hold under 0.45%. From germline, CDR1 is ENHRY and CDR2 SYGVKD. The V gene lost 2 bases and the J gene lost 4 bases, with 6 bases spanning the gap. This CDR3 is 12 amino acids long. Details on this clone: Its antigen is undetermined. Other nucleotide sequences from this sample produce the same CDR3.

The receptor was isolated from a man aged 18 to 29 in good health. Some clones in this sample may be carry-over from other donors' samples. V gene TRBV10-3 combines with J gene TRBJ2-7, with TRBD2 as a possible D gene (5 bases). The sequenced material came from naive CD4+ T cells from PBMCs. Stated subset: CD45RA+ positively selected. The CDR3 bases are TGTGCCATCAGTGAGCGGGATTACGAGCAGTACTTC. This sequence encodes CAISERDYEQYF.